One sample yielded the 18 T cell receptor beta chains listed below, sequenced in a study of blood T cells in healthy people across ages. A sample-barcoded 5' primer and a J-beta primer mix were used in a second PCR of roughly 7 to 11 cycles. TCRdb re-derived calls from the 5' RACE reads in MiXCR, one entry per CDR3 protein. This table has 800,000 to 1,300,000 distinct CDR3 sequences, roughly 24% appearing once. The data were also submitted as part of a second study, on T cells of mothers and their children.

Sequencing used blood. Source of these receptors: a girl aged 2-10 years in good health.

Points on this clonotype: Sequence at one end of the junction differs from germline and may be a read error. CDR3 bases: TGCTGCGTTGTCGACAGGGTGTCAGAGACCCAGTACTTC. Its protein is CCVVDRVSETQYF. V and J are TRBV29-1 and TRBJ2-5; the match to TRBD1 covers 7 bases. Germline lookup yields CDR1 SQVTM and CDR2 ANQGSEA. This CDR3 has 13 amino acids.

CDR3 in DNA: TGTGCCAGCAGTAAGAAGCCCCCGGGACAGGGGACCTACGAGCAGTACTTC. Amino acid sequence: CASSKKPPGQGTYEQYF. The gene calls are TRBV27 and TRBJ2-7; 10 bases are shared with TRBD1. Germline V gene data show CDR1 as MNHEY and CDR2 as SMNVEV (reference sequence). The V and J ends lost 5 bases and 2 bases, in that order; junction bases with no gene match: 12. This CDR3 has 17 residues.

The table lists this clonotype with a count of one. J is TRBJ1-1 and V is TRBV7-9, with D unresolved. Germline CDR1 and CDR2: SEHNR and FQNEAQ (reference sequence). The ends were cut back, 1 base at V and 3 bases at J, with 9 bases in the middle. The CDR3 spans 14 residues. CDR3 in amino acids: CASSLGSFHTEAFF. CDR3 nucleotides: TGTGCCAGCAGCTTAGGGTCCTTTCACACTGAAGCTTTCTTT.

The chain combines TRBV20-1 with TRBJ2-1; 12 bases line up with TRBD2. From germline, CDR1 is DFQATT and CDR2 SNEGSKA (reference sequence). The CDR3 length is 14 residues. The V segment lost 6 bases and the J segment 4 bases; nucleotides outside the gene matches: 4. DNA of the CDR3: TGCAGTGCCACCGGACTAGCGGGGTACAATGAGCAGTTCTTC. Encoded protein: CSATGLAGYNEQFF.

This clonotype was counted between two and nine times. The chain employs TRBV11-1 and TRBJ2-1; D gene ambiguous. Trimming took off 8 bases at V and 5 bases at J, with 10 bases between the two ends. CDR3 size: 12 residues. The germline V gene encodes CDR1 SGHAT and CDR2 FQDESV (reference sequence). CDR3 protein: CASRHPNNEQFF. CDR3 coding DNA: TGTGCCAGCCGGCACCCTAACAATGAGCAGTTCTTC.

This clonotype occurred a few times. V and J are TRBV7-8 and TRBJ2-7; 7 bases align to TRBD1. This CDR3 has 14 amino acids. Trimming cost V 5 bases and J 5 bases; bases outside gene matches: 9. From germline, CDR1 is SGHVS and CDR2 FQNEAQ. The CDR3 DNA sequence: TGTGCCAGCAGCCCGATATTACAGGGGAACGAGCAGTACTTC. Residues: CASSPILQGNEQYF.

Concerning this clonotype itself: This is likely a read error, given that the CDR3 carries no conserved phenylalanine or tryptophan at its end. It is unclear where the CDR3 begins or ends on the DNA, so no DNA is shown, and the CDR3 is as TCRdb lists it. This chain uses TRBV6-1 with TRBJ2-1; TRBD2 is the table's D call and was not checked against the DNA. Germline assignment: CDR1 MNHNS and CDR2 SASEGT. Ends included, the CDR3 has 14 residues. The CDR3: CASSETKRIAGTVL.

This rearrangement joins TRBV27 to TRBJ1-6; no clear D gene. This CDR3 is 14 amino acids long. Trimming removed 1 base at V and 2 bases at J, with 3 bases between. CDR1 MNHEY and CDR2 SMNVEV come from the germline V gene (reference sequence). The CDR3 DNA sequence: TGTGCCAGCAGTTTATTCCCCTATAATTCACCCCTCCACTTT. Translating gives CASSLFPYNSPLHF.

A few counts support this clonotype. This chain uses TRBV7-3 with TRBJ2-3; 9 nucleotides agree with TRBD2. The length of the CDR3 is 14 residues. The germline V gene encodes CDR1 SGHTA and CDR2 FQGTGA. Trimming took 5 bases from V and 4 from J; bases not matched to a gene: 4. CDR3 DNA: TGTGCCAGCAGCCTGGGACTAGCTCCAGATACGCAGTATTTT. It specifies CASSLGLAPDTQYF.

This chain joins TRBV29-1 and TRBJ1-2; D unclear. Trimming removed 1 base at V and 8 bases at J, with 11 bases between. CDR3 length: 12 amino acids. Germline values: CDR1 SQVTM, CDR2 ANQGSEA. In nucleotides, the CDR3 is TGCAGCGTTGAAGGGGATTCGGACGGCTACACCTTC. This sequence encodes CSVEGDSDGYTF.

This clonotype came up a few times. V usage is TRBV20-1 and J usage is TRBJ2-6, with TRBD1 matching over 9 bases. Germline V gives CDR1 DFQATT, CDR2 SNEGSKA (reference sequence). After removal of 6 bases from V and 0 bases from J, the junction contained 6 bases not matched to a gene. This CDR3 is built from 16 residues. The CDR3 region has the DNA TGCAGTGCGGTGACAGGGGGATCCTCTGGGGCCAACGTCCTGACTTTC. Protein product: CSAVTGGSSGANVLTF.

This clonotype was picked up a small number of times. The J gene is TRBJ2-4, the V gene TRBV4-3; weak D call: TRBD2 (5 bases). The CDR3 is made up of 15 amino acids. V gave up 0 bases and J gave up 2 bases, with 8 bases separating them. CDR1 is LGHNA, CDR2 YSLEER, per germline. This chain's CDR3 is CASSQDGGPKNIQYF. The CDR3 bases are TGCGCCAGCAGCCAAGATGGAGGCCCCAAAAACATTCAGTACTTC.

This clonotype was counted only a few times. This chain joins TRBV6-6 and TRBJ2-4; D remains ambiguous. The CDR3 totals 13 residues. V lost 0 bases and J 7 bases, leaving 7 bases between the germline ends. The germline V gene encodes CDR1 MNHNY and CDR2 SVGAGI (reference sequence). CDR3 protein: CASSYSPENIQYF. Written as DNA, the CDR3 is TGTGCCAGCAGTTACTCGCCTGAGAACATTCAGTACTTC.

This clonotype has just one count. Here the CDR3 reads CASSSTGYNYGYTF. In DNA form, the CDR3 reads TGTGCCAGCAGTTCGACAGGGTATAACTATGGCTACACCTTC. The rearrangement joins TRBV12-3 or TRBV12-4 to TRBJ1-2, with TRBD1 matching over 7 bases. J was trimmed by 1 base and V by 4 bases; bases with no gene match: 3. The CDR3 has 14 amino acids.

The V and J genes are TRBV28 and TRBJ1-1, with 9 bases fitting TRBD1. With V trimmed by 6 bases and J by 6 bases, 2 bases remained unmatched. This CDR3 region has 12 residues. Germline loops: CDR1 MDHEN, CDR2 SYDVKM. The CDR3 nucleotides read TGTGCCAGCAGACAGGGGGCCTCTGAAGCTTTCTTT. Protein: CASRQGASEAFF.

CDR3: CASSIEGSGTEAFF. The DNA for the CDR3 is TGCGCCAGCAGCATTGAGGGATCTGGCACTGAAGCTTTCTTT. The V and J genes are TRBV4-1 and TRBJ1-1; D is unresolved. V dropped 5 bases and J dropped 4 bases, with 14 bases sitting between them. The CDR3 spans 14 residues. In germline, CDR1 is MGHRA, CDR2 YSYEKL.

The chain uses TRBV12-3 or TRBV12-4 and TRBJ2-5; TRBD2 might be the D (6 bases). The J call is uncertain, as TRBJ2-7 better fits the DNA end. The CDR3 contains 16 residues. The CDR3 here is CASSPIPGTDSYEQYF. For the CDR3, the DNA is TGTGCCAGCAGCCCTATCCCCGGGACTGATTCATACGAGCAGTACTTC.

The rearrangement uses TRBV20-1 and TRBJ2-5; a possible D gene is TRBD2 (5 bases). Gene TRBJ2-1 matches the end of the DNA better, so the J call may be wrong. This CDR3 is 15 amino acids long. Germline V gene sequence: CDR1 DFQATT, CDR2 SNEGSKA (reference sequence). The CDR3 nucleotides read TGCAGTGCAAAGGATCGGGATTCTGGCTACAATGAGCAGTTCTTC. Protein sequence: CSAKDRDSGYNEQFF.